This TCR beta chain was captured in a study of T cells in Graves' hyperthyroidism and ophthalmopathy. Notes on the study in general: Most thyroid-expanded clonotypes above 0.001 were also found in blood. Model-based prediction identified ophthalmopathy a median around 6.5 months prior to its onset. From stable hyperthyroidism, ophthalmopathy was set apart by a 13 V-J model.

Researchers amplified the TCR beta CDR3 regions from RNA transcripts. HTBI primers were used for first-round RT-PCR of the TCR CDR3. TCRdb called the multiplex PCR reads again in MiXCR, with one record for every CDR3 protein. The table shows 800,000 or so distinct CDR3 sequences, with 35% to 40% occurring only once. With V trimmed by 12 bases and J by 2 bases, 6 bases remained unmatched. The CDR3 contains 12 residues. Germline lookup yields CDR1 KGHDR and CDR2 SFDVKD. In its sample, this clonotype was seen many times. As yet, its antigen is unknown. Clinical symptoms, serum thyroxine and TRAb, thyroid ultrasound and orbital computed tomography together formed the diagnostic basis.

The sequenced material came from blood. This clonotype originated in a man aged 18-30 years with Graves' hyperthyroidism. The chain employs TRBV24-1 and TRBJ2-7; 7 nucleotides align to TRBD2. The CDR3 spells CAGRGSPYEQYF. In DNA, the CDR3 is TGTGCCGGGCGGGGGAGCCCCTACGAGCAGTACTTC.